One and the same sample provided the 14 T cell receptor beta chains below, sequenced in a study of molecular identifiers for immune sequencing clone quantification. Via MiXCR, TCRdb re-called the PCR reads, giving one row per CDR3 protein. The table has 40,000 to 65,000 distinct CDR3 sequences, about a third seen once; the top ten hold 3.5% to 4.5%. Sequenced sample: naive CD8+ T cells from blood, with Jurkat cell RNA spiked in. The subset is: FACS-sorted CD8+CD4-CCR7+CD45RA+ naive T cells. The receptor source for this set is a human donor in good health. Some libraries in this study had Jurkat cell RNA spiked in.

This clonotype was counted many times. V is TRBV27 and J is TRBJ2-3; D call uncertain. This CDR3 spans 15 amino acids. CDR1 is MNHEY, CDR2 SMNVEV, per germline (reference sequence). Trimming took off 0 bases at V and 0 bases at J, with 7 bases between the two ends. CDR3 nucleotides: TGTGCCAGCAGTTTATCGCCCGGGAGCACAGATACGCAGTATTTT. Translation: CASSLSPGSTDTQYF.

On this clonotype itself: Possible read error: a much larger clone is one base away. The chain uses TRBV6-5 and TRBJ2-7; D tentatively fits TRBD1 or TRBD2 (6 bases each). Germline V gene data show CDR1 as MNHEY and CDR2 as SVGAGI. V lost 0 bases and J 9 bases, leaving 12 bases between the germline ends. The CDR3 has 13 residues. The CDR3 is CASSYSTGAAQYF. Written as DNA, the CDR3 is TGTGCCAGCAGTTACTCCACGGGGGCTGCGCAGTACTTC.

This clonotype appeared a single time. A much larger clone lies a single base off, so this may be a read error. The CDR3 bases are TGTGCCGGCAGCCCGGGGGACTACGAGCAGTACTTC. It codes for CAGSPGDYEQYF. The chain is built from TRBV3-1 and TRBJ2-7, with D perhaps TRBD2 (6 bases). Germline-derived CDR1 and CDR2 are LGHDT and YNNKEL (reference sequence). The CDR3 sequence is 12 residues long.

Only a few counts were recorded for this clonotype. This chain connects TRBV27 to TRBJ2-3; tentative D call: TRBD2 (5 bases). Trimming shortened V by 4 bases and J by 5 bases, and 13 bases separated the two germline ends. There are 14 residues in the CDR3. CDR1 and CDR2 (germline): MNHEY, SMNVEV (reference sequence). The CDR3 DNA is TGTGCCAGCAGTTCCCCTCTCCGGGGAGATACGCAGTATTTT. Translation gives CASSSPLRGDTQYF.

The rearrangement links TRBV18 to TRBJ2-3; D may be TRBD2 (6 bases). The CDR3 is made up of 17 amino acids. Deletions cut 3 bases from V and 3 bases from J, with 19 bases between. CDR1 is KGHSH and CDR2 is LQKENI in the germline V gene. The CDR3 sequence is CASSPPYTGGITDTQYF. DNA of the CDR3: TGTGCCAGCTCACCCCCCTATACTGGCGGGATAACAGATACGCAGTATTTT.

The chain employs TRBV21-1 and TRBJ2-7; the table's D call of TRBD2 was not tested on the DNA. TRBV21-1 represents a pseudogene. The length of the CDR3 is 13 residues. The CDR3 spells CASPLRGSYEQYF. CDR3 bases: TGTGCCAGCCCTCTGCGGGGATCCTACGAGCAGTACTTC.

The sample holds a few counts of this clonotype. The chain joins TRBV20-1 to TRBJ2-5, with 11 bases that match TRBD1. After removal of 6 bases from V and 4 bases from J, the junction contained 10 bases not matched to a gene. Germline CDR1 DFQATT, CDR2 SNEGSKA (reference sequence). The CDR3 covers 15 residues. CDR3 residues: CSAKSRTGGLETQYF. In nucleotides, the CDR3 is TGCAGTGCAAAGTCCAGGACAGGGGGCTTAGAGACCCAGTACTTC.

A note on this clonotype: Relative to the germline gene, one junction end is altered; a read error may explain this. The chain joins TRBV28 to TRBJ1-5, with no clear D. The CDR3 loop spans 9 amino acids. CDR1 is MDHEN and CDR2 is SYDVKM in the germline V gene. CDR3 bases: TGTGCCGCCAAGCAGCCCCAGCAATTT. It encodes CAAKQPQQF. The entire variable domain, with the rest obtained from reference TRBV28 and TRBJ1-5, is as follows: DVKVTQSSRYLVKRTGEKVFLECVQDMDHENMFWYRQDPGLGLRLIYFSYDVKMKEKGDIPEGYSVSREKKERFSLILESASTNQTSMYLCAAKQPQQFGDGTRLSIL.

A remark on this clonotype: A read error is likely, as this CDR3 ends without the conserved phenylalanine or tryptophan. The DNA for the CDR3 is TGCGCCAGCAGCCAAGACAGGGCCTCCTACGAGCAGTACATC. The encoded protein is CASSQDRASYEQYI. V usage is TRBV4-1 and J usage is TRBJ2-7; TRBD1 is a possible D gene (5 bases). Trimming stripped 0 bases from V and 0 bases from J, with 6 bases between. Looked up from germline, CDR1 is MGHRA and CDR2 is YSYEKL. The CDR3 consists of 14 residues.

CDR3 sequence: CASLSGQDSNEQFF. Written as DNA, the CDR3 is TGTGCCAGCCTTTCCGGACAGGACTCCAATGAGCAGTTCTTC. This chain joins TRBV12-3 or TRBV12-4 and TRBJ2-1, with TRBD1 matching 7 bases. The CDR3 runs 14 residues. V lost 8 bases to trimming and J lost 6 bases; unmatched junction nucleotides: 10.

The V and J genes are TRBV15 and TRBJ2-2, with unresolved D. CDR3 size: 13 residues. V dropped 3 bases and J dropped 0 bases, with 2 bases sitting between them. Germline CDR1 LNHNV, CDR2 YYDKDF (reference sequence). CDR3 sequence (DNA): TGTGCCACCAGCAGCTCGAACACCGGGGAGCTGTTTTTT. Its protein is CATSSSNTGELFF.

CDR3 nucleotides: TGTGCCAGCAGTTCCCTAATAGCCAGCTCCTACAATGAGCAGTTCTTC. Its protein is CASSSLIASSYNEQFF. The V and J genes are TRBV28 and TRBJ2-1; no reliable D call. CDR1 MDHEN and CDR2 SYDVKM come from the germline V gene. Trimming pared 4 bases from V and 0 bases from J, leaving 13 bases between. The CDR3 loop spans 16 amino acids. Supplemented by reference TRBV28 and TRBJ2-1, the full variable domain reads DVKVTQSSRYLVKRTGEKVFLECVQDMDHENMFWYRQDPGLGLRLIYFSYDVKMKEKGDIPEGYSVSREKKERFSLILESASTNQTSMYLCASSSLIASSYNEQFFGPGTRLTVL.

This clonotype was detected many times. One end of the junction is discordant with germline, which a read error may explain. This chain connects TRBV7-8 to TRBJ2-3, with D uncertain. From germline, CDR1 is SGHVS and CDR2 FQNEAQ. This CDR3 comprises 14 residues. The CDR3, as DNA: TGTGCCAGCAGTTTAGGGCGGTACACAGATACGCAGTATTTT. This sequence encodes CASSLGRYTDTQYF. The full variable domain, completed using reference TRBV7-8 and TRBJ2-3, is GAGVSQSPRYKVAKRGQDVALRCDPISGHVSLFWYQQALGQGPEFLTYFQNEAQLDKSGLPSDRFFAERPEGSVSTLKIQRTQQEDSAVYLCASSLGRYTDTQYFGPGTRLTVL.

This clonotype has more than one count but fewer than ten. The chain recombines TRBV28 with TRBJ2-1; 12 bases line up with TRBD2. Germline V CDR1 and CDR2: MDHEN, SYDVKM. The CDR3 length is 16 residues. V lost 6 bases, J lost 4 bases, and 7 bases stayed unmatched. CDR3 nucleotides: TGTGCCAGCAGCTTACTAGCGGGAGGACCTTACAATGAGCAGTTCTTC. Its translation: CASSLLAGGPYNEQFF.